Listed here is a single T cell receptor beta chain. What it recognizes is unknown. This table comes from immunoSEQ multiplex PCR, and its TCRdb copy is limited to in-frame clones, with some not included. The sample carries 90,000 to 95,000 clones, 91% recorded once. These data are taken from a study of graft-versus-host responses after intestinal transplantation. CDR3 size: 15 residues. The V end was cut by 0 bases, the J end by 4 bases, with 13 bases between. CDR1 and CDR2 from the germline V gene are SGDLS and YYNGEE. Overall study results and limits: Investigators detected GvH clones in recipient marrow, with some emerging earlier in ileum or blood.

Sequences were derived from unstimulated CD8+ T cells sorted from spleen or lymph node cells, sampled before intestinal transplant. V and J are TRBV9 and TRBJ1-2, with D possibly TRBD1 on 5 matching bases. This receptor was taken from a human donor who received an intestinal transplant. The CDR3 DNA is TGTGCCAGCAGCGTAGGGGGGGGTCTTACCTATGGCTACACCTTC. Translating it yields CASSVGGGLTYGYTF.